This T cell receptor beta chain was found in a study of blood T cell repertoires in COVID-19. Overall study context: The United States, Italy and Spain were the sources of the acute and convalescent COVID-19 samples. PBMCs, B-cell-depleted T cells, or T cells were the source of the cDNA or gDNA that made up the material.

This clone was seen a few times. V lost 6 bases to trimming and J lost 8 bases, with 16 bases between them. The length of the CDR3 is 13 residues. Germline CDR1 and CDR2: MGHDK and SYGVNS. Original processing notes: Nucleated cell counts were estimated from reference gene primer amplification. Clones were sequenced by immunoSEQ multiplex PCR, and TCRdb holds only the in-frame ones, with some missing. The V and J calls and clone size are taken from that table; D and trimming were inferred from the DNA. The sample includes more than 90,000 clones, 60% to 85% of them seen just once. Sequencing was carried out using peripheral blood. V is TRBV25-1 and J is TRBJ1-2; D gene unclear. This TCR came from a woman aged 80 or over with acute or convalescent COVID-19. The CDR3 DNA reads TGTGCCAGCAGAGCGACCGGAAGTGACGGCTACACCTTC. Translating gives CASRATGSDGYTF.